This T cell receptor beta chain was observed in a study of blood T cells in healthy people across ages. A second PCR, run for about 7 to 11 cycles, used a sample-barcoded 5' primer plus a J-beta primer mix. All cDNA molecules were each tagged by a template-switch adaptor with 12 random nucleotides. Sequencing of every sample gave 2.5 million or more CDR3-containing paired-end reads. TCRdb independently ran MiXCR on the 5' RACE reads; one entry per CDR3 protein. The sample holds 730,000 or so distinct CDR3 sequences, approximately 40% seen once. Study conclusions and caveats: Older individuals had lower TCR beta diversity per million T cells (the decline was roughly linear). What prevented conclusive comparison of naive and antigen-experienced cells was that PBMCs were unsorted.

This CDR3 has 13 amino acids. V was clipped by 11 bases and J by 4 bases, with 17 bases between them. Germline V gene sequence: CDR1 ENHRY, CDR2 SYGVKD. As for this clonotype: Antigen unknown.

Source material: blood. This sequence was found in an elderly man in good health. The chain joins TRBV10-3 to TRBJ2-5, with D possibly being TRBD1 (8 bases). The CDR3 reads CASATGEGETQYF. In DNA form, the CDR3 reads TGTGCCTCAGCGACAGGGGAGGGAGAGACCCAGTACTTC.